The sample holds many counts of the clone carrying this T cell receptor (beta chain). Its antigen is unidentified. CDR3 length: 13 residues. The V end lost 4 bases, the J end lost 2 bases, and 9 bases lay between the germline ends. Germline V gives CDR1 SGHDN, CDR2 FVKESK. These data are taken from a study of metastatic and nonmetastatic thyroid tumors. On the study more broadly: Samples came from malignant and benign thyroid patients, and repertoires were compared across blood and tumor or nodule tissue. Study-wide results and limits: Relative to benign nodules, malignant thyroid tumors were reportedly characterized by significantly elevated TCR beta diversity in blood and tumor.

Thyroid surgery had not been preceded by any treatment in any patient. How the authors handled the data: Built for papillary thyroid cancer, a distant-metastasis classifier drew on CDR3 differences across clinicopathological groups. TCRdb re-analyzed the PCR reads through MiXCR. What appears here as the V and J calls and clone size reflects TCRdb's work, not the paper's. Here the sample spans 31,000 or so clones, more than 15% being singletons. The sequence was obtained from a female donor with papillary thyroid cancer or a benign thyroid nodule (not recorded which). Some clones in this sample may be carry-over from other donors' samples. Sequencing used blood. The chain has TRBV14 and TRBJ2-7, with D hard to call. The CDR3 nucleotides read TGTGCCAGCAGCCCAAGTCTGGCCTACGAGCAGTACTTC. It codes for CASSPSLAYEQYF.